This T cell receptor (beta chain) was observed in a study of T cell responses to AZD1222 COVID-19 vaccine. At the level of the study: Pooled samples include second doses given at about 4 or 12 weeks. Study-wide findings and caveats: Only a handful of people who got AZD1222 tested seropositive at baseline. Possibly, clonal diversity was underestimated; donors were largely white British and included more females. Dominant CD4 TCR responses targeted spike regions 160-218 and 743-854.

Germline CDR1 is SGDLS and CDR2 is YYNGEE. The CDR3 spans 14 residues. Between the trimmed V and J ends, which lost 1 base and 1 base, there was a span of 6 bases. The repertoire was sequenced with immunoSEQ multiplex PCR; TCRdb's copy has only in-frame clones and lacks some. Here the sample spans about 99,000 clones, over 75% being singletons. A note on this clone: What it binds is not known.

This chain connects TRBV9 to TRBJ1-3; no firm D call. The receptor comes from an adult in good health. The sequences come from peripheral blood, collected on day 0 of AZD1222 vaccination. The chain's CDR3 is CASSVYKSGNTIYF. The CDR3 nucleotides are TGTGCCAGCAGCGTATACAAGTCTGGAAACACCATATATTTT. The complete variable domain, with remaining parts taken from reference TRBV9 and TRBJ1-3, reads DSGVTQTPKHLITATGQRVTLRCSPRSGDLSVYWYQQSLDQGLQFLIQYYNGEERAKGNILERFSAQQFPDLHSELNLSSLELGDSALYFCASSVYKSGNTIYFGEGSWLTVV.